This T cell receptor (beta chain) comes out of a study of response to subunit inactivated influenza vaccine. TCRdb redid the calling of the RT-PCR reads with MiXCR, one entry per CDR3 protein. The sample shows 530,000 or so distinct CDR3 sequences, 12% of them seen only once. General study points: Few additional T cells are recruited per seasonal influenza vaccination, authors suggested.

This clonotype has ten or more counts. Its antigen is not known. This clonotype was sampled from a man between 50 and 59 years old who received an inactivated influenza vaccine. The starting material was PBMCs from blood, obtained on the day of vaccination.

This chain's CDR3 is CSGMGTGSYEQYF. Here the CDR3 DNA reads TGCAGCGGTATGGGGACGGGTTCCTACGAGCAGTACTTC. The chain joins TRBV29-1 to TRBJ2-7; D is perhaps TRBD1 or TRBD2 (5 bases each). The V end lost 7 bases, the J end lost 1 base, and 14 bases lay between the germline ends. The germline gives CDR1 SQVTM, CDR2 ANQGSEA. This CDR3 is 13 amino acids long.